This T cell receptor (beta chain) derives from a study of T-cell reconstitution after alpha-beta-depleted transplantation in children. Per germline, CDR1 MGHDK and CDR2 SYGVNS. The CDR3 length is 11 residues. The ends were cut back, 7 bases at V and 0 bases at J, with 3 bases in the middle. TCRbeta library preparation incorporated unique molecular identifiers. TCRdb used MiXCR to reprocess the PCR reads, holding one entry per CDR3 protein. In the table there are approximately 82,000 distinct CDR3 sequences, 15% to 20% of which are singletons. The clonotype was recovered from a male patient aged 2-15 years who had a stem cell transplant for acute lymphoblastic leukemia, so the T cells may come from the graft donor. The chain recombines TRBV25-1 with TRBJ1-1; D is unresolved. Material: PBMCs, mostly from graft donor cells, obtained 360 days after TCRalphabeta/CD19-depleted stem cell transplant. The CDR3 coding sequence is TGTGCCAGCACACTGAACACTGAAGCTTTCTTT. Translating it yields CASTLNTEAFF.